This record concerns one T cell receptor (beta chain) sequence. No antigen is known for it. The input lacks base qualities; no much larger clone sits a single base away. The same CDR3 is also encoded by other DNA sequences in this sample. This entry comes from a study of cytomegalovirus exposure and HLA in healthy donors (dated by TCRdb to 2017 to 2019). Turning to the overall study: In an earlier analysis of approximately 640 of the donors, approximately 300 Gb of sequence data and 100 million or so unique TCR beta sequences from about 180 million T cells were reported. Among several hundred genotyped donors of the cohort, an average of about 220,000 unique TCR beta nucleotide sequences was sequenced per donor, of which 15% to 20% were non-productive. High-throughput TCR immunosequencing, statistical association of individual TCRs with disease status, and machine learning were combined to predict cytomegalovirus infection status. The study was designed to test whether signatures of past pathogen exposure could be identified by cataloging public T cell receptors. Along with the roughly 700-subject first cohort, a separate validation cohort of approximately 110 different subjects was used. An earlier analysis of 500 to 750 of the donors applied high-throughput TCR beta sequencing to assess whether each TCR beta V gene segment acted as functional or pseudogenic. Genome-wide SNP genotypes for about 65% of the roughly 670 donors were used in a later genetic analysis, which treated that subset as a discovery cohort. Four to six DR-DQ haplotypes were handled as single units for association and clustering, since linkage in the cohort was strong. Roughly 290 gigabases of sequencing data and about 92 million unique TCR sequences made up an early release that covered around 640 HLA-typed donors. Typing coverage differed by locus: A, B, C, DRB1 and DQB1 were typed in roughly 620-630 donors, DQA1 in approximately 520, DPA1 in some 610, and DPB1 in approximately 450. All discovery cohort repertoires had been generated using a single sequencing platform. HLA typing covered class I and class II loci at four-digit resolution. Using immunosequencing, the study profiled T cell repertoires from fewer than 700 subjects and related those repertoires to cytomegalovirus serostatus. The genetic ancestry cluster associated with self-reported Caucasian donors included around 76% of the roughly 400 genotyped donors. To study patterns of TCR occurrence, a later analysis re-analyzed previously published TCR beta repertoires from 500 to 850 donors and added high-resolution HLA genotyping. The later analysis used no new phenotypic data to find candidate immune exposures, relying instead on TCR beta sequences and their occurrence across donors. Donor age, sex, ethnicity and CMV serostatus were compiled together with the repertoire data. What the work shows at the level of the full study, not this receptor alone: Linkage disequilibrium might explain the correlated functional status among segregating V segments, but an unknown experimental factor could not be ruled out. It was suggested by the authors that the approach could potentially be generalized to other disease states and immunological phenotypes. Strong co-occurrence of HLA alleles, especially DR and DQ, made assigning TCR associations to individual alleles difficult. Some IMGT-functional V segments, including TRBV6-2 and TRBV6-3, could not be distinguished by the 87-base-pair reads and were therefore excluded. According to a later genetic analysis, donors in an Asian-associated ancestry cluster had fewer N-insertions in productive TCRs than the approximately 690-donor mean. V-gene and J-gene trimming of TCR beta chains was associated with a missense DCLRE1C variant in a later genetic analysis, and the association was replicated in an independent cohort. The study gave a list of some 150 TCR beta chains associated with cytomegalovirus. A further reported finding was that TCR beta sequences accurately predicted the HLA-A and HLA-B alleles for most subjects in the first cohort. For the cohort, immune exposure information was limited to CMV serostatus. Compared with equally common non-associated chains, HLA-associated TCR beta chains in a later analysis were more clonally expanded and had lower generation probabilities. In a later analysis, TCR association rates were found to vary across HLA loci, with the most associated TCRs seen for DRB1 alleles and the fewest for HLA-C alleles. Only TCR beta chains were sequenced in this cohort, and the absence of alpha or paired-chain data limited detectable features. According to a later analysis, most CMV-associated TCR beta chains appeared to be HLA-restricted, and the HLA associations seemed to be driven largely by CMV exposure. Across donors, most TCR sequences were observed very rarely, whereas some public TCRs were present in many individuals. The presence/absence analyses assumed that sequencing depth was roughly uniform across donors, and that assumption may not be true. Because counts were too low, under 20 rarely observed V segments, including chromosome 9 orphons, were left out of the earlier analysis of 500 to 650 of the donors. In vitro tests confirmed that a few of the cytomegalovirus-associated TCR beta chains recognize cytomegalovirus antigens. The sequencing pipeline was judged likely to have produced a cluster of highly shared sequence variants as a technical artifact. Specific HLA alleles were associated with roughly 16,000 TCR beta sequences at a false discovery rate of 0.05 in a later analysis. A later analysis reported that several top co-occurrence clusters appeared linked to parvovirus B19, influenza, CMV and Epstein-Barr virus. The classifier was reported to diagnose cytomegalovirus status with high specificity and sensitivity in both the original cohort and the validation cohort. Broadly in line with IMGT annotations, most TCR beta V segments showed up in productive rearrangements about 87% or about 30% of the time in an earlier analysis of a few hundred of the donors. Because HLA typing was missing for some donors at each locus, association tests included only the typed subset.

In total, more than 500 healthy bone marrow donors made up the cohort. At the time of sampling, every cohort member was nominally healthy, though immune exposures that went unrecorded were likely present. The donor tested CMV seropositive, placing the donor among the approximately 290 seropositive members of the cohort. Every donor gave a peripheral blood sample, and the peripheral blood mononuclear cells from that sample were used for TCR beta sequencing. The Qiagen DNeasy Blood Extraction Kit was used to extract genomic DNA from the blood cell samples. The library was built by means of the immunoSEQ multiplex PCR assay. For the multiplex PCR, a mixture combining 60 forward primers for TCR Vbeta segments and 13 reverse primers for TCR Jbeta segments was used. A multiplex PCR assay on genomic DNA amplified the CDR3 region of rearranged TCR beta genes. The amplified TCR beta libraries were sequenced on the Illumina HiSeq System as 87-base-pair reads. The paper's processing steps were these. A later analysis tallied around 80 million unique TCR beta chains across the 666 repertoires, and about 10 million of those chains were shared by two or more donors. Raw reads were error-corrected and collapsed into unique sequences with a nearest-neighbor algorithm that merged closely related sequences to remove PCR and sequencing errors. V, D and J gene segments were assigned by aligning CDR3 sequences to IMGT reference sequences. For a sequence to be retained, a match of at least six nucleotides was required to both a V gene segment and a J gene segment. Rearrangements were classified as productive when the CDR3 lacked stop codons and remained in frame with V and J, and all other rearrangements were classified as non-productive. CDR3 was defined by IMGT convention, running from the second conserved V-encoded cysteine to the conserved J-encoded phenylalanine. In an earlier analysis of more than 550 of the donors, sequences lacking an unambiguous match to a single V gene segment were excluded. In an earlier analysis of 450 to 750 of the donors, a V segment was called functional when productive rearrangements were above 56.7%, and segregating when the standard deviation between donors exceeded 5%. To diagnose cytomegalovirus status from the catalog of TCR beta chain sequences, a statistical classification framework was built. V and J gene assignment, in a later analysis, came from comparing TCR nucleotide sequences with IMGT/GENE-DB human TR gene sequences. The TCRdist pipeline was used in a later analysis to assign CDR3 sequences and most-parsimonious VDJ recombination scenarios. In a later analysis, every TCR beta chain was defined by the combination of its CDR3 amino acid sequence and its V-gene family, and reads without a unique V-gene family were dropped. A later analysis removed 550 to 650 highly shared, low-generation-probability nucleotide sequences to deal with suspected cross-contamination and a sequencing artifact. In a later analysis, a clonal expansion index was calculated for each public chain from normalized within-repertoire ranks of inferred template counts. Generation probabilities in a later analysis came from a VDJ recombination model fitted to out-of-frame rearrangements, and those results were checked against IGoR. In a later analysis, hypergeometric tests were used to score TCR-TCR, TCR-HLA and TCR-CMV co-occurrence, with a repertoire-size bias correction applied to TCR pairs. A later analysis estimated false discovery rates by permuting HLA or CMV assignments 20 times. In a later analysis, co-occurring TCRs were grouped with DBSCAN, and TCRdist sequence similarity was added when clustering was performed within HLA-allele-positive subsets. Repertoires with fewer than 30,000 or more than 120,000 public chains were left out of co-occurrence clustering, as were about five repertoires with anomalous nucleotide sharing. Not all clones reach the TCRdb copy of this immuneACCESS table, which keeps in-frame sequences only. Checked studies attribute under half of the gap to unresolved V genes and leave the rest unexplained. V, J and clone size were drawn from that table, and D and trimming were deduced from the DNA. This sample lists over 200,000 clones; roughly 82% were detected once. The top ten constitute 4.5% to 6% of the sample.

The CDR3 contains 14 residues, cysteine and phenylalanine counted. Solely the CDR3 DNA is kept, with 42 bases framed from the first base. At the junction V is shortened by 5 bases and J by 2 bases, with 11 bases in between. Sequences SNHLY (CDR1) and FYNNEI (CDR2) are obtained from the germline V gene. Sequencing used PBMCs. The sequence was collected from a woman between 40 and 50 years old in good health and CMV-seropositive. The sequence joins TRBV2 to TRBJ2-3, and the D gene may be TRBD2, 7 bases matching. The DNA is TGTGCCAGCAGTTCGGGGGGCCCCACAGATACGCAGTATTTT. Translated, this gives CASSSGGPTDTQYF.